The entry below gives a single T cell receptor beta chain sequence along with its context. As yet, its antigen is unknown. Splitting the CD4+ cells yielded a CD45RA+ naive subset and a CD45RA-negative memory subset. The germline V gene encodes CDR1 LGHNA and CDR2 YNFKEQ. The J segment lost 6 bases and the V segment lost 0 bases, leaving 8 bases of the junction unmatched. This CDR3 has 15 residues. This sample was included in a study of shared clonotypes between healthy human individuals. Study information: The donors, a couple of women and three men, were aged 18 to 49. Regarding the study as a whole: A small donor pool kept down the genetic and exposure-history diversity that was represented.

Data came from immunoSEQ multiplex PCR; TCRdb stores just in-frame clones and leaves some out. This repertoire shows around 700,000 clones, around four fifths found once; its top ten account for around 1.8%. The sequence was collected from a woman aged 30 to 39 in good health. The V gene is TRBV4-2, the J gene TRBJ2-7; 7 bases agree with TRBD2. The sequenced material came from memory CD4+ T cells sorted from blood. Sample subset: CD45RA-negative fraction. The CDR3 region is CASSQDRGRASEQYF. The CDR3 nucleotides are TGTGCCAGCAGCCAAGACAGAGGGAGGGCCAGCGAGCAGTACTTC.